Included here is one T cell receptor (beta chain) sequence, with context. What it binds is unknown. The data originate from a study of neoadjuvant anti-PD-1 for oral cavity cancer. Study-wide results and caveats: Higher pretreatment Treg/Th17 ratios tracked higher pretreatment blood clonality.

Blood libraries mostly used 450 to 550 ng genomic DNA, six replicates each. The data were produced by immunoSEQ multiplex PCR, yet TCRdb's version contains in-frame clones alone and is incomplete. Counted here are 75,000 to 100,000 clones, 84% occurring once; the ten biggest clones make up around 3.2%. V lost 7 bases to trimming and J lost 0 bases, with 4 bases between them. The CDR3 is 11 residues long. The V gene's germline CDR1 is SNHLY and CDR2 FYNNEI. This TCR derives from a person between 35 and 79 years old with oral cavity squamous cell carcinoma. Sequencing was performed on PBMCs, taken before nivolumab (anti-PD-1) treatment. The chain carries TRBV2 and TRBJ2-7; D gene unclear. CDR3 bases: TGTGCCAGCACTAGCTCCTACGAGCAGTACTTC. This gives the protein CASTSSYEQYF.